The rows below give T cell receptor beta chains drawn from one sample of a study of cytomegalovirus exposure and HLA in healthy donors. TCRdb's table, derived via immunoSEQ multiplex PCR, lists solely in-frame clones and lacks some. Among 100,000 to 150,000 clones, about 80% were seen once, and the ten largest hold around 9.9%. Input material: PBMCs. Receptor source: a man aged 25-45 years in good health and CMV-seropositive. The CDR3 runs from the conserved cysteine through the conserved F or W. The order of the fields is J gene, clone size, D gene, V gene, CDR3 protein, CDR3 DNA. D genes are given only for firm matches. Clone size, where shown, is once, few, many, or a class for clones that have expanded.

j_gene: TRBJ1-3; abundance: NA; d_gene: NA; v_gene: TRBV5-4; CDR3aa: CASSPDLSGVNTIYF; CDR3nt: TGTGCCAGCAGCCCCGATTTGAGTGGAGTAAACACCATATATTTT
j_gene: TRBJ2-2; abundance: NA; d_gene: TRBD1; v_gene: TRBV7-9; CDR3aa: CSSISRDRGTGELFF; CDR3nt: TGTTCCAGCATCTCCCGGGACAGGGGCACCGGGGAGCTGTTTTTT
j_gene: TRBJ2-2; abundance: few; d_gene: NA; v_gene: TRBV6-1; CDR3aa: CASRATTNTGELFF; CDR3nt: TGTGCCAGCAGAGCGACTACGAACACCGGGGAGCTGTTTTTT
j_gene: TRBJ1-1; abundance: NA; d_gene: NA; v_gene: TRBV5-1; CDR3aa: CASSLQPNTEAFF; CDR3nt: TGCGCCAGCAGCTTACAGCCGAACACTGAAGCTTTCTTT
j_gene: TRBJ2-3; abundance: NA; d_gene: NA; v_gene: TRBV19; CDR3aa: CASSTRRGKLDTDTQYF; CDR3nt: TGTGCCAGTAGCACTAGGCGAGGAAAATTAGACACAGATACGCAGTATTTT
j_gene: TRBJ2-7; abundance: NA; d_gene: NA; v_gene: TRBV5-6; CDR3aa: CASSLWATYEQYF; CDR3nt: TGTGCCAGCAGCTTGTGGGCAACTTACGAGCAGTACTTC
j_gene: TRBJ2-1; abundance: NA; d_gene: TRBD2; v_gene: TRBV30; CDR3aa: CAWGALPGGFF; CDR3nt: TGTGCCTGGGGCGCTCTCCCGGGAGGGTTCTTC
j_gene: TRBJ1-5; abundance: NA; d_gene: NA; v_gene: TRBV28; CDR3aa: CASSFWAGGQPQHF; CDR3nt: TGTGCCAGCAGTTTTTGGGCAGGTGGCCAGCCCCAGCATTTT
j_gene: TRBJ2-7; abundance: NA; d_gene: TRBD1; v_gene: TRBV4-1; CDR3aa: CASSHPGQAREQYF; CDR3nt: TGCGCCAGCAGCCACCCAGGACAGGCTCGCGAGCAGTACTTC
j_gene: TRBJ2-5; abundance: once; d_gene: NA; v_gene: TRBV18; CDR3aa: CASSPRGSRAETQYF; CDR3nt: TGTGCCAGCTCACCCAGAGGTAGCAGGGCGGAGACCCAGTACTTC
j_gene: TRBJ2-3; abundance: NA; d_gene: TRBD2; v_gene: TRBV7-3; CDR3aa: CASSQRDDTDTQYF; CDR3nt: TGTGCCAGCAGCCAGCGGGACGACACAGATACGCAGTATTTT
j_gene: TRBJ2-7; abundance: few; d_gene: NA; v_gene: TRBV6-5; CDR3aa: CASSPGINYEQYF; CDR3nt: TGTGCCAGCAGCCCCGGGATAAACTACGAGCAGTACTTC
j_gene: TRBJ1-4; abundance: NA; d_gene: NA; v_gene: TRBV5-5; CDR3aa: CASSWAGDEKLFF; CDR3nt: TGTGCCAGCAGCTGGGCAGGGGATGAAAAACTGTTTTTT
j_gene: TRBJ1-5; abundance: NA; d_gene: NA; v_gene: TRBV5-6; CDR3aa: CASSFGGSNQPQHF; CDR3nt: TGTGCCAGCAGCTTCGGAGGAAGCAATCAGCCCCAGCATTTT
j_gene: TRBJ1-2; abundance: NA; d_gene: TRBD1; v_gene: TRBV7-9; CDR3aa: CASSSQGAKYGYTF; CDR3nt: TGTGCCAGCAGTTCTCAGGGGGCAAAGTATGGCTACACCTTC
j_gene: TRBJ2-1; abundance: NA; d_gene: NA; v_gene: TRBV30; CDR3aa: CAWSHEGEQFF; CDR3nt: TGTGCCTGGAGTCACGAGGGTGAGCAGTTCTTC
j_gene: TRBJ2-1; abundance: NA; d_gene: TRBD2; v_gene: TRBV7-2; CDR3aa: CASSPGLAGANEQFF; CDR3nt: TGTGCCAGCAGCCCCGGGCTAGCGGGAGCCAATGAGCAGTTCTTC
j_gene: TRBJ2-3; abundance: NA; d_gene: NA; v_gene: TRBV7-2; CDR3aa: CASSLIAGRKDTQYF; CDR3nt: TGTGCCAGCAGCTTAATTGCCGGGAGAAAAGATACGCAGTATTTT
j_gene: TRBJ2-7; abundance: NA; d_gene: TRBD1; v_gene: TRBV27; CDR3aa: CASGLLGQGAYEQYF; CDR3nt: TGTGCCAGCGGACTCCTGGGACAGGGGGCCTACGAGCAGTACTTC
j_gene: TRBJ2-7; abundance: NA; d_gene: NA; v_gene: TRBV5-6; CDR3aa: CASSLVDSTYEQYF; CDR3nt: TGTGCCAGCAGCTTGGTTGACAGCACCTACGAGCAGTACTTC
j_gene: TRBJ2-5; abundance: once; d_gene: NA; v_gene: TRBV4-3; CDR3aa: CASSRSPGYGETQYF; CDR3nt: TGCGCCAGCAGCCGAAGTCCGGGATATGGAGAGACCCAGTACTTC
j_gene: TRBJ2-2; abundance: NA; d_gene: NA; v_gene: TRBV19; CDR3aa: CASSIQRATGELFF; CDR3nt: TGTGCCAGTAGTATACAGCGGGCCACCGGGGAGCTGTTTTTT
j_gene: TRBJ1-1; abundance: NA; d_gene: NA; v_gene: TRBV30; CDR3aa: CAWRVQEGTEAFF; CDR3nt: TGTGCCTGGAGGGTGCAGGAGGGCACTGAAGCTTTCTTT
j_gene: TRBJ2-5; abundance: NA; d_gene: TRBD2; v_gene: TRBV9; CDR3aa: CASSARGGSSETQYF; CDR3nt: TGTGCCAGCAGCGCCAGAGGCGGGAGCAGCGAGACCCAGTACTTC
j_gene: TRBJ2-1; abundance: NA; d_gene: TRBD2; v_gene: TRBV4-3; CDR3aa: CASSQDRTSGSEQFF; CDR3nt: TGCGCCAGCAGCCAAGATAGGACTAGCGGGAGCGAGCAGTTCTTC
j_gene: TRBJ2-7; abundance: NA; d_gene: NA; v_gene: TRBV28; CDR3aa: CASSFESEGWRARYEQYF; CDR3nt: TGTGCCAGCAGTTTTGAATCGGAGGGCTGGAGGGCACGCTACGAGCAGTACTTC
j_gene: TRBJ2-3; abundance: NA; d_gene: TRBD2; v_gene: TRBV27; CDR3aa: CASTAAPQREVDTQYF; CDR3nt: TGTGCCAGCACCGCGGCCCCACAGCGGGAGGTAGATACGCAGTATTTT
j_gene: TRBJ2-2; abundance: NA; d_gene: NA; v_gene: TRBV29-1; CDR3aa: CSVFRAGELFF; CDR3nt: TGCAGCGTTTTCCGTGCCGGGGAGCTGTTTTTT
j_gene: TRBJ1-5; abundance: few; d_gene: TRBD1; v_gene: TRBV7-2; CDR3aa: CASSLGGQGYQPQHF; CDR3nt: TGTGCCAGCAGCTTAGGAGGACAGGGATATCAGCCCCAGCATTTT
j_gene: TRBJ2-7; abundance: NA; d_gene: NA; v_gene: TRBV5-6; CDR3aa: CASSFTGSSYEQYF; CDR3nt: TGTGCCAGCAGCTTCACAGGGTCCTCCTACGAGCAGTACTTC
j_gene: TRBJ2-7; abundance: NA; d_gene: TRBD2; v_gene: TRBV5-4; CDR3aa: CASSNGLRGRVPYEQYF; CDR3nt: TGTGCCAGCAGCAACGGACTGCGCGGGAGGGTCCCCTACGAGCAGTACTTC
j_gene: TRBJ1-5; abundance: NA; d_gene: NA; v_gene: TRBV27; CDR3aa: CASSLRSDQPQHF; CDR3nt: TGTGCCAGCAGTTTAAGAAGCGATCAGCCCCAGCATTTT
j_gene: TRBJ1-2; abundance: NA; d_gene: NA; v_gene: TRBV4-3; CDR3aa: CASSQGLRDTGGYTF; CDR3nt: TGCGCCAGCAGCCAAGGTCTCCGGGACACGGGGGGCTACACCTTC
j_gene: TRBJ1-2; abundance: NA; d_gene: NA; v_gene: TRBV5-5; CDR3aa: CASSQQSNRVDYGYTF; CDR3nt: TGTGCCAGCAGCCAGCAGTCGAACAGGGTTGACTATGGCTACACCTTC
j_gene: TRBJ2-7; abundance: NA; d_gene: NA; v_gene: TRBV7-9; CDR3aa: CASSLVGLVNYEQYF; CDR3nt: TGTGCCAGCAGCTTAGTTGGTCTAGTCAATTACGAGCAGTACTTC
j_gene: TRBJ2-5; abundance: NA; d_gene: NA; v_gene: TRBV6-5; CDR3aa: CASSYMAGQLETQYF; CDR3nt: TGTGCCAGCAGTTACATGGCAGGTCAATTAGAGACCCAGTACTTC
j_gene: TRBJ1-2; abundance: few; d_gene: NA; v_gene: TRBV29-1; CDR3aa: CSVETSGRSYGYTF; CDR3nt: TGCAGCGTGGAAACCTCAGGGAGGAGCTATGGCTACACCTTC
j_gene: TRBJ2-7; abundance: NA; d_gene: NA; v_gene: TRBV9; CDR3aa: CASTLVSSYEQYF; CDR3nt: TGTGCCAGCACTCTCGTGAGCTCCTACGAGCAGTACTTC
j_gene: TRBJ2-3; abundance: NA; d_gene: NA; v_gene: TRBV29-1; CDR3aa: CSVEGTGSTDTQYF; CDR3nt: TGCAGCGTTGAAGGAACAGGGAGCACAGATACGCAGTATTTT
j_gene: TRBJ2-5; abundance: NA; d_gene: TRBD1; v_gene: TRBV11-2; CDR3aa: CASSRDREETQYF; CDR3nt: TGTGCCAGCAGCAGGGACAGGGAAGAGACCCAGTACTTC
j_gene: TRBJ2-5; abundance: NA; d_gene: NA; v_gene: TRBV5-1; CDR3aa: CASSLQGGEETQYF; CDR3nt: TGCGCCAGCAGCTTACAGGGTGGTGAAGAGACCCAGTACTTC
j_gene: TRBJ2-7; abundance: NA; d_gene: TRBD1; v_gene: TRBV6-5; CDR3aa: CASSYFATGAYEQYF; CDR3nt: TGTGCCAGCAGTTACTTCGCGACAGGGGCCTACGAGCAGTACTTC
j_gene: TRBJ1-2; abundance: NA; d_gene: TRBD1; v_gene: TRBV6-1; CDR3aa: CAIRQGAIGYGYTF; CDR3nt: TGTGCCATCCGTCAGGGGGCTATAGGCTATGGCTACACCTTC
j_gene: TRBJ2-1; abundance: NA; d_gene: NA; v_gene: TRBV5-5; CDR3aa: CASSLAMMSSYNEQFF; CDR3nt: TGTGCCAGCAGCTTGGCAATGATGAGCTCCTACAATGAGCAGTTCTTC
j_gene: TRBJ2-1; abundance: NA; d_gene: NA; v_gene: TRBV4-2; CDR3aa: CASSQDRSSNEQFF; CDR3nt: TGTGCCAGCAGCCAAGATCGGTCCTCTAATGAGCAGTTCTTC
j_gene: TRBJ2-6; abundance: few; d_gene: NA; v_gene: TRBV5-8; CDR3aa: CASSLASGFLSGANVLTF; CDR3nt: TGTGCCAGCAGCTTGGCCTCAGGGTTCCTCTCTGGGGCCAACGTCCTGACTTTC
j_gene: TRBJ2-3; abundance: NA; d_gene: TRBD2; v_gene: TRBV7-2; CDR3aa: CASSLVGGRVGTDTQYF; CDR3nt: TGTGCCAGCAGCTTAGTTGGCGGGAGAGTAGGGACAGATACGCAGTATTTT
j_gene: TRBJ1-1; abundance: NA; d_gene: TRBD1; v_gene: TRBV11-2; CDR3aa: CASSLFLTGANTEAFF; CDR3nt: TGTGCCAGCAGCTTATTTCTTACAGGGGCGAACACTGAAGCTTTCTTT
j_gene: TRBJ2-1; abundance: NA; d_gene: TRBD2; v_gene: TRBV10-3; CDR3aa: CAISESRTGGRADNEQFF; CDR3nt: TGTGCCATCAGTGAGTCAAGAACTGGCGGGAGGGCCGACAATGAGCAGTTCTTC
j_gene: TRBJ1-5; abundance: NA; d_gene: NA; v_gene: TRBV5-1; CDR3aa: CASSPDQGSNQPQHF; CDR3nt: TGCGCCAGCAGCCCGGACCAGGGTAGCAATCAGCCCCAGCATTTT
j_gene: TRBJ2-5; abundance: NA; d_gene: NA; v_gene: TRBV29-1; CDR3aa: CSVALETQYF; CDR3nt: TGCAGCGTTGCTCTAGAGACCCAGTACTTC
j_gene: TRBJ1-3; abundance: NA; d_gene: TRBD1; v_gene: TRBV5-1; CDR3aa: CASSLKGGDGNTIYF; CDR3nt: TGCGCCAGCAGCTTGAAAGGGGGCGATGGAAACACCATATATTTT
j_gene: TRBJ1-5; abundance: NA; d_gene: NA; v_gene: TRBV19; CDR3aa: CASKTEGLYQPQHF; CDR3nt: TGTGCCAGTAAGACGGAGGGATTATATCAGCCCCAGCATTTT